The present T cell receptor beta chain was sequenced within a study of identical twins. Study-level points and caveats: Weaker excess sharing between twins was seen in beta out-of-frame sequences.

In TCRdb, the 5' RACE reads were re-called with MiXCR into one record per CDR3 protein. This table has 570,000 or so distinct CDR3 sequences, around 9.6% appearing once. Comments on this clonotype: Its antigen is currently unknown.

The CDR3 runs 15 residues. Germline V CDR1 and CDR2: DFQATT, SNEGSKA (reference sequence). V dropped 3 bases and J dropped 0 bases, with 12 bases sitting between them. The sample was also linked to a second study, of yellow fever vaccine responses in identical twins.

This sequence joins TRBV20-1 and TRBJ2-1; D unclear. The sequencing sample was made of PBMCs. This clonotype was obtained from a woman between 18 and 29 years old in good health. The CDR3 protein is CSASKGYSSYNEQFF. Written as DNA, the CDR3 is TGCAGTGCTAGCAAGGGCTACAGCTCCTACAATGAGCAGTTCTTC.